Described below is a single T cell receptor beta chain sequence and its context. Antigen specificity is unknown. Treatment of the sample: approximately 9-day PBMC culture with coronavirus spike peptide pools or control peptides (ViraFEST assay). This sample was taken from a study of vaccination and CD4 T cells after COVID-19. The overall study: Post-vaccine sampling followed dose two by a median roughly 74 days (range 14 to 241). Study-level points and caveats: A nonsignificant rise from roughly 22 to 38 was seen in the median number of SARS-CoV-2-reactive clonotypes.

This CDR3 comprises 13 residues. Germline CDR1 reads ENHRY; CDR2 reads SYGVKD. With 0 bases removed from V and 6 bases from J, the gap between germline ends came to 6 bases. Researchers used the Oncomine TCR Beta short-read assay to sequence DNA from cultured CD4+ T cells. Each CDR3 protein is one row after TCRdb ran MiXCR on the PCR reads. The sample shows 9,500 to 10,000 distinct CDR3 sequences, roughly 76% of them seen only once. The chain recombines TRBV10-3 with TRBJ1-5; TRBD1 might be the D (5 bases). The receptor was isolated from a human donor who had recovered from COVID-19. Sequencing was done on a sample of CD4+ T cells from blood, cultured in vitro. CDR3 residues: CAISESGGQPQHF. DNA of the CDR3: TGTGCCATCAGTGAGTCGGGGGGTCAGCCCCAGCATTTT.